These 18 T cell receptor beta chains were all obtained from the same sample, sequenced in a study of T-cell memory formation after mild COVID-19. MiXCR, applied by TCRdb to the 5' RACE reads, yields one record per CDR3 protein. The sample holds 350,000 to 500,000 distinct CDR3 sequences, roughly 20% seen once. The source material was PBMCs or a T cell subset sorted from them (not recorded which). The receptors here all came from an adult woman who had mild COVID-19 (a few samples of this study predate the infection). Cell type and time point are not known.

This sequence joins TRBV7-8 and TRBJ2-5, with 10 positions matching TRBD2. This CDR3 comprises 16 residues. Germline-derived CDR1 and CDR2 are SGHVS and FQNEAQ. V was clipped by 5 bases and J by 5 bases; unmatched bases: 11. In nucleotides, the CDR3 is TGTGCCAGCAGCCTTAGCGGGGGGCGCGTGGGGGAGACCCAGTACTTC. Translated, it gives CASSLSGGRVGETQYF.

This clonotype was seen only a few times. The chain uses TRBV11-2 and TRBJ2-2; 7 bases align to TRBD1. CDR1 is SGHAT, CDR2 FQNNGV, per germline. The CDR3 spans 17 residues. V lost 1 base, J lost 2 bases, and 7 bases stayed unmatched. CDR3 amino acids: CASSLGRGQRNTGELFF. DNA of the CDR3: TGTGCCAGCAGCTTAGGTCGGGGACAGAGAAACACCGGGGAGCTGTTTTTT.

The chain has TRBV4-3 and TRBJ2-1; TRBD2 aligns across 14 bases. The CDR3 is made up of 16 amino acids. Trimming at V came to 4 bases and at J to 4 bases, leaving 3 bases not matched to a gene. CDR1 is LGHNA and CDR2 is YSLEER in the germline V gene. The CDR3 bases are TGCGCCAGCAGCCCGAGGACTAGCGGGAGGTACAATGAGCAGTTCTTC. Protein: CASSPRTSGRYNEQFF.

This chain links TRBV5-4 with TRBJ1-6; tentatively, D is TRBD1 (6 bases). This CDR3 region has 16 residues. The V gene's germline CDR1 is SGHNT and CDR2 YYREEE (reference sequence). Deletions cut 3 bases from V and 0 bases from J, with 10 bases between. This CDR3 reads CASSSDRNSYNSPLHF. Here the CDR3 DNA reads TGTGCCAGCAGCTCAGACAGGAACTCCTATAATTCACCCCTCCACTTT.

V gene TRBV25-1 combines with J gene TRBJ2-5; D gene unclear. The CDR3 extends over 14 amino acids. V was cut by 3 bases and J by 5 bases, with 13 bases left in between. The germline CDR1 and CDR2 sequences are MGHDK and SYGVNS. The CDR3: CASSDSLFKETQYF. The CDR3 bases are TGTGCCAGCAGTGACTCGCTTTTCAAGGAGACCCAGTACTTC.

The chain links TRBV18 to TRBJ1-1; 9 bases are shared with TRBD1. Germline CDR1 is KGHSH and CDR2 is LQKENI. CDR3 length equals 13 residues. Trimming took 5 bases from V and 6 from J; bases not matched to a gene: 4. The CDR3 bases are TGTGCCAGCTCAAAGGACAGGGGCGCTGAAGCTTTCTTT. It is translated as CASSKDRGAEAFF.

This rearrangement joins TRBV9 to TRBJ2-4; D might be TRBD1 or TRBD2, each matching 5 bases. Trimming cost V 4 bases and J 4 bases, with 9 bases left between them. The germline gives CDR1 SGDLS, CDR2 YYNGEE. CDR3 length: 13 residues. The CDR3 reads CASSRGDKNIQYF. In DNA form, the CDR3 reads TGTGCCAGCAGCCGAGGGGATAAAAACATTCAGTACTTC.

Here the CDR3 reads CASSLSGLSPPYGYTF. Here the CDR3 DNA reads TGTGCCAGCAGCTTATCGGGACTCTCACCACCCTATGGCTACACCTTC. The V and J genes are TRBV7-8 and TRBJ1-2, with TRBD1 as a possible D gene (5 bases). Germline V gene sequence: CDR1 SGHVS, CDR2 FQNEAQ. The CDR3 sequence is 16 residues long. V shed 2 bases and J shed 4 bases, with 17 bases lying between them. The whole variable domain, filled in from reference TRBV7-8 and TRBJ1-2, reads GAGVSQSPRYKVAKRGQDVALRCDPISGHVSLFWYQQALGQGPEFLTYFQNEAQLDKSGLPSDRFFAERPEGSVSTLKIQRTQQEDSAVYLCASSLSGLSPPYGYTFGSGTRLTVV.

This chain links TRBV7-3 with TRBJ2-1; TRBD2 matches 9 bases. J was trimmed by 4 bases and V by 3 bases; bases with no gene match: 4. This CDR3 is built from 15 residues. The germline V gene has CDR1 SGHTA and CDR2 FQGTGA. CDR3 sequence reads: CASSLRGGAYNEQFF. Here the CDR3 DNA reads TGTGCCAGCAGCTTGCGCGGGGGGGCATACAATGAGCAGTTCTTC.

In its sample, this clonotype was seen a few times. The chain uses TRBV5-5 and TRBJ1-1, with unresolved D. V was pared by 6 bases and J by 0 bases, with 15 bases between. This CDR3 contains 15 residues. CDR1 SGHKS and CDR2 YYEKEE come from the germline V gene (reference sequence). The CDR3 DNA reads as TGTGCCAGCAACTATGACCATTCCTTGAACACTGAAGCTTTCTTT. Translation: CASNYDHSLNTEAFF.

This clonotype turned up a few times. The V and J genes are TRBV20-1 and TRBJ2-7, with 8 bases lining up with TRBD1. CDR3 length: 15 amino acids. V lost 7 bases to trimming and J lost 2 bases; unmatched junction nucleotides: 13. CDR1 and CDR2 (germline): DFQATT, SNEGSKA (reference sequence). The CDR3 loop is CSVLSQGVVPYEQYF. CDR3 in DNA: TGCAGTGTACTGTCACAGGGGGTGGTACCCTACGAGCAGTACTTC.

This clonotype has a handful of counts. V usage is TRBV30 and J usage is TRBJ2-7; D is perhaps TRBD2 (6 bases). The CDR3 length is 15 residues. The germline V gene encodes CDR1 GTSNPN and CDR2 SVGIG (reference sequence). V lost 1 base to trimming and J lost 0 bases, with 13 bases between them. CDR3 nucleotide sequence: TGTGCCTGGAGTGGGAGGCGGGGCCCCTCCTACGAGCAGTACTTC. This gives the protein CAWSGRRGPSYEQYF. The whole variable domain, remainder taken from reference TRBV30 and TRBJ2-7, is SQTIHQWPATLVQPVGSPLSLECTVEGTSNPNLYWYRQAAGRGLQLLFYSVGIGQISSEVPQNLSASRPQDRQFILSSKKLLLSDSGFYLCAWSGRRGPSYEQYFGPGTRLTVT.

The V call is TRBV2, the J call TRBJ2-6, with D possibly TRBD1 on 5 matching bases. The CDR3 runs to 15 residues. V lost 4 bases and J lost 4, with 11 bases in between. Per the germline V gene, CDR1 is SNHLY and CDR2 is FYNNEI. CDR3 loop: CASSAQVLGANVLTF. The CDR3 region has the DNA TGTGCCAGCAGTGCACAGGTACTAGGGGCCAACGTCCTGACTTTC.

This clonotype showed up just a few times. The chain carries TRBV7-9 and TRBJ1-1, with a weak D call TRBD1 (5 bases). The germline gives CDR1 SEHNR, CDR2 FQNEAQ (reference sequence). The CDR3 runs 14 residues. Trimming left V 8 bases short and J 4 bases short, with 17 bases between. Here the CDR3 reads CASGGPVAGTEAFF. CDR3 sequence (DNA): TGTGCCAGCGGGGGACCGGTTGCGGGCACTGAAGCTTTCTTT.

The table lists this clonotype with a few counts. This rearrangement joins TRBV20-1 to TRBJ1-2, with 7 bases lining up with TRBD1. Germline CDR1 and CDR2: DFQATT and SNEGSKA (reference sequence). The V gene end was trimmed by 2 bases and the J gene end by 3 bases; junction bases not matched to a gene: 6. This CDR3 has 14 amino acids. This CDR3 is CSARPQGVHYGYTF. The CDR3 bases are TGCAGTGCTAGACCCCAGGGGGTCCACTATGGCTACACCTTC.

This sequence joins TRBV7-6 and TRBJ2-5; the D call may be TRBD1 or TRBD2 (5 bases each). The CDR3 sequence is 16 residues long. Trimming took 3 bases from V and 5 from J, leaving 19 bases between them. Germline CDR1 reads SGHVS; CDR2 reads FNYEAQ. The CDR3 coding sequence is TGTGCCAGCAGCTTGGGGGTGGGCTCAGCCCGGGAGACCCAGTACTTC. Its translation: CASSLGVGSARETQYF.

The V gene is TRBV5-6, the J gene TRBJ1-2, with TRBD1 matching over 8 bases. The length of the CDR3 is 14 residues. The V gene end was trimmed by 8 bases and the J gene end by 0 bases; junction bases not matched to a gene: 6. Germline V CDR1 and CDR2: SGHDT, YYEEEE. Here the CDR3 DNA reads TGTGCCAGTAGAGCGACAGGGGCTAACTATGGCTACACCTTC. Translation: CASRATGANYGYTF.

This chain uses TRBV5-1 with TRBJ2-1; D ambiguous. V lost 0 bases to trimming and J lost 5 bases, with 18 bases between them. CDR3 size: 17 residues. The germline V gene has CDR1 SGHRS and CDR2 YFSETQ. The CDR3 DNA is TGCGCCAGCAGCTTGGGACGGATCCTTTCGAGCGACAATGAGCAGTTCTTC. Residues: CASSLGRILSSDNEQFF.